Listed below are T cell receptor beta chains from one sample, sequenced in a study of T-cell memory formation after mild COVID-19. TCRdb analysed the 5' RACE reads with MiXCR anew, one entry per CDR3 protein. Here the sample spans 92,000 or so distinct CDR3 sequences, about 15% being singletons. The specimen was PBMCs or a T cell subset sorted from them (not recorded which). These receptors were collected from a man aged 18 to 30 who had mild COVID-19 (a few samples of this study predate the infection). Cell type and time point are not known. The CDR3 runs from the conserved cysteine through the conserved F or W. Each record gives: clone size, D gene, V gene, J gene, CDR3 protein, CDR3 DNA. D genes are given only for firm matches. Part of the rows lack a size; the others show once, few, many or a class for expanded clones.

clone size: NA
D gene: NA
V gene: TRBV7-9
J gene: TRBJ1-2
CDR3 protein: CASSLSVEGYTF
CDR3 DNA: TGTGCCAGCAGCCTGAGTGTGGAAGGCTACACCTTC

clone size: NA
D gene: TRBD2
V gene: TRBV28
J gene: TRBJ2-2
CDR3 protein: CASRRPGLGGAGELFF
CDR3 DNA: TGTGCCAGCAGGCGTCCGGGACTAGGCGGCGCCGGGGAGCTGTTTTTT

clone size: many
D gene: NA
V gene: TRBV12-3/TRBV12-4
J gene: TRBJ2-1
CDR3 protein: CASSPAGLEQFF
CDR3 DNA: TGTGCCAGCAGTCCCGCTGGCCTTGAGCAGTTCTTC

clone size: few
D gene: NA
V gene: TRBV6-5
J gene: TRBJ2-2
CDR3 protein: CASNQGQTNTGELFF
CDR3 DNA: TGTGCCAGCAACCAAGGCCAAACGAACACCGGGGAGCTGTTTTTT

clone size: many
D gene: NA
V gene: TRBV7-8
J gene: TRBJ2-6
CDR3 protein: CASSPWIISGANVLTF
CDR3 DNA: TGTGCCAGCAGCCCCTGGATTATCTCTGGGGCCAACGTCCTGACTTTC

clone size: NA
D gene: TRBD2
V gene: TRBV6-5
J gene: TRBJ2-1
CDR3 protein: CASRRTSGGLSEQFF
CDR3 DNA: TGTGCCAGCAGGAGGACTAGCGGGGGATTGTCTGAGCAGTTCTTC

clone size: NA
D gene: NA
V gene: TRBV3-1
J gene: TRBJ2-7
CDR3 protein: CASSQARHGGSYEQYF
CDR3 DNA: TGTGCCAGCAGCCAAGCCCGACATGGGGGGTCCTACGAGCAGTACTTC

clone size: few
D gene: NA
V gene: TRBV4-1
J gene: TRBJ1-5
CDR3 protein: CASSRFDRNDQPQHF
CDR3 DNA: TGCGCCAGCAGCCGATTCGACAGGAACGATCAGCCCCAGCATTTT

clone size: few
D gene: NA
V gene: TRBV2
J gene: TRBJ1-5
CDR3 protein: CASSGQVANQPQHF
CDR3 DNA: TGTGCCAGCAGTGGACAGGTCGCTAATCAGCCCCAGCATTTT

clone size: NA
D gene: TRBD1
V gene: TRBV6-6
J gene: TRBJ1-5
CDR3 protein: CASSYGTGSNQPQHF
CDR3 DNA: TGTGCCAGCAGTTACGGGACAGGGAGCAATCAGCCCCAGCATTTT

clone size: few
D gene: TRBD1
V gene: TRBV6-5
J gene: TRBJ1-2
CDR3 protein: CASSYGTGGGYTF
CDR3 DNA: TGTGCCAGCAGTTACGGGACAGGTGGTGGCTACACCTTC

clone size: many
D gene: NA
V gene: TRBV19
J gene: TRBJ1-5
CDR3 protein: CASSTSLNQPQHF
CDR3 DNA: TGTGCCAGTAGTACCTCATTGAATCAGCCCCAGCATTTT

clone size: few
D gene: TRBD2
V gene: TRBV4-1
J gene: TRBJ2-1
CDR3 protein: CASSPINPRGVNEQFF
CDR3 DNA: TGCGCCAGCAGCCCCATCAATCCCCGGGGGGTCAATGAGCAGTTCTTC

clone size: NA
D gene: NA
V gene: TRBV10-3
J gene: TRBJ1-1
CDR3 protein: CAITTGEGTEAFF
CDR3 DNA: TGTGCCATCACCACGGGGGAGGGCACTGAAGCTTTCTTT

clone size: NA
D gene: TRBD2
V gene: TRBV4-3
J gene: TRBJ2-7
CDR3 protein: CASSQNVAGGRYEQYF
CDR3 DNA: TGCGCCAGCAGCCAAAATGTAGCGGGGGGAAGGTACGAGCAGTACTTC

clone size: few
D gene: NA
V gene: TRBV29-1
J gene: TRBJ2-2
CDR3 protein: CSVDGGDTGELFF
CDR3 DNA: TGCAGCGTTGATGGGGGTGACACCGGGGAGCTGTTTTTT

clone size: few
D gene: NA
V gene: TRBV9
J gene: TRBJ2-1
CDR3 protein: CASNPGETNNEQFF
CDR3 DNA: TGTGCCAGCAACCCGGGGGAGACGAACAATGAGCAGTTCTTC

clone size: many
D gene: TRBD2
V gene: TRBV6-2/TRBV6-3
J gene: TRBJ2-1
CDR3 protein: CASSYSASGGRRNNEQFF
CDR3 DNA: TGTGCCAGCAGTTACTCTGCTAGCGGGGGGAGGAGGAACAATGAGCAGTTCTTC

clone size: many
D gene: NA
V gene: TRBV3-1
J gene: TRBJ2-7
CDR3 protein: CASSQLAFYEQYF
CDR3 DNA: TGTGCCAGCAGCCAGCTCGCATTCTACGAGCAGTACTTC

clone size: many
D gene: NA
V gene: TRBV12-3/TRBV12-4
J gene: TRBJ2-3
CDR3 protein: CASGSSANTDTQYF
CDR3 DNA: TGTGCCAGCGGGTCGAGCGCGAACACAGATACGCAGTATTTT

clone size: NA
D gene: TRBD1
V gene: TRBV7-9
J gene: TRBJ1-1
CDR3 protein: CASSLDRRWFF
CDR3 DNA: TGTGCCAGCAGTTTGGACAGGAGGTGGTTCTTT

clone size: NA
D gene: NA
V gene: TRBV7-9
J gene: TRBJ1-5
CDR3 protein: CASSQGGDQPQHF
CDR3 DNA: TGTGCCAGCAGCCAGGGCGGGGATCAGCCCCAGCATTTT

clone size: NA
D gene: TRBD1
V gene: TRBV20-1
J gene: TRBJ2-2
CDR3 protein: CSATTLDRGAANTGELFF
CDR3 DNA: TGCAGTGCCACAACCCTGGACAGGGGAGCTGCGAACACCGGGGAGCTGTTTTTT

clone size: few
D gene: NA
V gene: TRBV25-1
J gene: TRBJ2-4
CDR3 protein: CASSEYGTGKNIQYF
CDR3 DNA: TGTGCCAGCAGTGAATATGGGACGGGCAAAAACATTCAGTACTTC

clone size: NA
D gene: NA
V gene: TRBV4-1
J gene: TRBJ2-3
CDR3 protein: CASSQDYLESTDTQYF
CDR3 DNA: TGCGCCAGCAGCCAAGATTATCTAGAGAGCACAGATACGCAGTATTTT

clone size: few
D gene: TRBD1
V gene: TRBV4-3
J gene: TRBJ2-2
CDR3 protein: CASSSGGVDTGELFF
CDR3 DNA: TGCGCCAGTTCTTCAGGGGGCGTCGACACCGGGGAGCTGTTTTTT

clone size: NA
D gene: TRBD1
V gene: TRBV14
J gene: TRBJ2-2
CDR3 protein: CASSHQTWDRANTGELFF
CDR3 DNA: TGTGCCAGCAGCCACCAAACCTGGGACAGAGCGAACACCGGGGAGCTGTTTTTT

clone size: NA
D gene: NA
V gene: TRBV6-2/TRBV6-3
J gene: TRBJ2-2
CDR3 protein: CASSYSRGRTGELFF
CDR3 DNA: TGTGCCAGCAGTTACTCGAGGGGACGGACCGGGGAGCTGTTTTTT

clone size: NA
D gene: NA
V gene: TRBV6-2/TRBV6-3
J gene: TRBJ1-1
CDR3 protein: CASTRPGRTEAFF
CDR3 DNA: TGTGCCAGCACCCGACCGGGTCGCACTGAAGCTTTCTTT

clone size: few
D gene: NA
V gene: TRBV4-1
J gene: TRBJ2-3
CDR3 protein: CASRVAGAGDTQYF
CDR3 DNA: TGCGCCAGCAGAGTCGCGGGGGCGGGTGATACGCAGTATTTT

clone size: many
D gene: NA
V gene: TRBV6-5
J gene: TRBJ2-5
CDR3 protein: CASSQDRETQYF
CDR3 DNA: TGTGCCAGCAGTCAGGACAGAGAGACCCAGTACTTC

clone size: few
D gene: TRBD2
V gene: TRBV10-2
J gene: TRBJ2-2
CDR3 protein: CASFTTSGAGGELFF
CDR3 DNA: TGCGCCAGCTTTACGACTAGCGGGGCGGGCGGGGAGCTGTTTTTT

clone size: few
D gene: NA
V gene: TRBV24-1
J gene: TRBJ2-2
CDR3 protein: CATSDLGIGELFF
CDR3 DNA: TGTGCCACCAGTGATTTAGGCATCGGGGAGCTGTTTTTT

clone size: few
D gene: TRBD1
V gene: TRBV5-1
J gene: TRBJ2-5
CDR3 protein: CASSYGQGGLGETQYF
CDR3 DNA: TGCGCCAGCAGCTACGGACAGGGGGGACTCGGGGAGACCCAGTACTTC

clone size: NA
D gene: NA
V gene: TRBV7-9
J gene: TRBJ1-1
CDR3 protein: CASSSRDSEVAFF
CDR3 DNA: TGTGCCAGCAGCTCCCGGGACTCGGAGGTGGCTTTCTTT

clone size: few
D gene: NA
V gene: TRBV20-1
J gene: TRBJ1-3
CDR3 protein: CSARERGAYSGNTIYF
CDR3 DNA: TGCAGTGCTAGAGAACGGGGGGCTTACTCTGGAAACACCATATATTTT

clone size: many
D gene: TRBD2
V gene: TRBV12-3/TRBV12-4
J gene: TRBJ2-5
CDR3 protein: CASTFGAGQETQYF
CDR3 DNA: TGTGCCAGCACTTTCGGAGCGGGACAAGAGACCCAGTACTTC

clone size: NA
D gene: NA
V gene: TRBV2
J gene: TRBJ2-2
CDR3 protein: CASSDSTRGVTGELFF
CDR3 DNA: TGTGCCAGCAGCGACAGTACTCGAGGGGTCACCGGGGAGCTGTTTTTT

clone size: NA
D gene: TRBD2
V gene: TRBV27
J gene: TRBJ2-1
CDR3 protein: CASASGLAVNNEQFF
CDR3 DNA: TGTGCCAGCGCCTCGGGGCTAGCGGTAAACAATGAGCAGTTCTTC

clone size: few
D gene: TRBD2
V gene: TRBV7-2
J gene: TRBJ2-2
CDR3 protein: CASSPLPSGGADGELFF
CDR3 DNA: TGTGCCAGCAGCCCACTCCCTAGCGGGGGGGCCGACGGGGAGCTGTTTTTT

clone size: few
D gene: TRBD1
V gene: TRBV7-2
J gene: TRBJ2-1
CDR3 protein: CASSFSLITGEPYNEQFF
CDR3 DNA: TGTGCCAGCAGCTTCAGCCTGATTACAGGGGAGCCCTACAATGAGCAGTTCTTC

clone size: NA
D gene: NA
V gene: TRBV4-2
J gene: TRBJ2-5
CDR3 protein: CASSQGVRLGDQETQYF
CDR3 DNA: TGTGCCAGCAGCCAAGGGGTGCGGTTGGGGGACCAAGAGACCCAGTACTTC

clone size: few
D gene: NA
V gene: TRBV5-1
J gene: TRBJ2-7
CDR3 protein: CASSQGTAYEQYF
CDR3 DNA: TGCGCCAGCAGCCAGGGGACCGCCTACGAGCAGTACTTC